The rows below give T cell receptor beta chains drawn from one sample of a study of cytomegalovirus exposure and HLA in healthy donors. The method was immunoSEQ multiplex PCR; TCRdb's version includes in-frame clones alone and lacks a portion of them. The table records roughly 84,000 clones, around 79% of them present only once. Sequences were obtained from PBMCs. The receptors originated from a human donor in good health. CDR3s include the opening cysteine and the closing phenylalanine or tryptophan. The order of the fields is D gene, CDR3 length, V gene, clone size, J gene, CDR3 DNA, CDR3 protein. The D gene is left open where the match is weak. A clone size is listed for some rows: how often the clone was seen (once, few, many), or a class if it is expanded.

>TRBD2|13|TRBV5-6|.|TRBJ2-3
TGTGCCAGCAACGGACTAGCGACCGATACGCAGTATTTT
CASNGLATDTQYF
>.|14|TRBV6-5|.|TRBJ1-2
TGTGCCAGCAGTTACCTTGGGTCGGGGGATGGCTACACCTTC
CASSYLGSGDGYTF
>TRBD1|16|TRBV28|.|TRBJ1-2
TGTGCCAGCAGCCCTCCTGGGACAGGGGGCACCTATGGCTACACCTTC
CASSPPGTGGTYGYTF
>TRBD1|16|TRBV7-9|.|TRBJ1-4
TGTGCCAGCAGCTTACTTGACAGGGCCCGAGGGGAAAAACTGTTTTTT
CASSLLDRARGEKLFF
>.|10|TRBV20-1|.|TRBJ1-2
TGCAGTCCAGGGGTGAGCGGCTACACCTTC
CSPGVSGYTF
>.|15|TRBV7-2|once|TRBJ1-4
TGTGCCAGCAGCTCCCCGACAGAATATAATGAAAAACTGTTTTTT
CASSSPTEYNEKLFF
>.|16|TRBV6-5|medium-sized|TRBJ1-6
TGTGCCAGCAGTTACTCGAAGGTGACATCCAGGCCACCCCTCCACTTT
CASSYSKVTSRPPLHF
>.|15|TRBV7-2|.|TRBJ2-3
TGTGCCAGCAGCCACGAGGACTATCAAACAGATACGCAGTATTTT
CASSHEDYQTDTQYF
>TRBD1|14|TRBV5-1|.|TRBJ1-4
TGCGCCAGCAGCCACGGGACAGGCGAGGAAAAACTGTTTTTT
CASSHGTGEEKLFF
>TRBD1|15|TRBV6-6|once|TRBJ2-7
TGTGCCAGCAGTTACTTACCGGGACAGGGGTACGAGCAGTACTTC
CASSYLPGQGYEQYF
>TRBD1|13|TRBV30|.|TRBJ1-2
TGTGCCTGGAGGCTCGGGACAGCCTATGGCTACACCTTC
CAWRLGTAYGYTF
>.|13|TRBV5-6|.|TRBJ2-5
TGTGCCAGCAGCTTTGGAGCGAGGGAGACCCAGTACTTC
CASSFGARETQYF
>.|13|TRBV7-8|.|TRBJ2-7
TGTGCCAGCAGCTCAGGGACTCCCTACGAGCAGTACTTC
CASSSGTPYEQYF
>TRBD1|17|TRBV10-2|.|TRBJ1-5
TGCGCCAGCAGTGAGTCGGTTAGGACAGGTAGCAATCAGCCCCAGCATTTT
CASSESVRTGSNQPQHF
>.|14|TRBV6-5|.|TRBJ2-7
TGTGCCAGCAGAAGGTCCCCGGAACTACTCGAGCAGTACTTC
CASRRSPELLEQYF
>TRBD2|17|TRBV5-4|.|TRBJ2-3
TGTGCCAGCAGCTTGGTGGGGCGGGGGACTAGCACAGATACGCAGTATTTT
CASSLVGRGTSTDTQYF
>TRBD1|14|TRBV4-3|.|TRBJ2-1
TGCGCCAGCAGCCAAGAGGACAGGGGGGATGAGCAGTTCTTC
CASSQEDRGDEQFF
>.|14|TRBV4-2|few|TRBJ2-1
TGTGCCAGCAGCCCCGCGCCCAATGGCAATGAGCAGTTCTTC
CASSPAPNGNEQFF
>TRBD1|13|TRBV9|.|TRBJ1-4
TGTGCCAGCAGAGGACAGGGGGACGAAAAACTGTTTTTT
CASRGQGDEKLFF
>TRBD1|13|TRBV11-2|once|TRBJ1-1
TGTGCCAGCAGCCCGACAGACAGGGTCGGGGCTTTCTTT
CASSPTDRVGAFF
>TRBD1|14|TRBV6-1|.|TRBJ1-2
TGTGCCAGCAGGACCGGGACAGGGTCCGGTGGCTACACCTTC
CASRTGTGSGGYTF
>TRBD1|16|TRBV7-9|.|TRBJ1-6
TGTGCCAGCAGCCCCCGGAGGGGACAGTTCAATTCACCCCTCCACTTT
CASSPRRGQFNSPLHF
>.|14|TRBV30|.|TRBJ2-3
TGTGCCTGGAGTGGTACAGGGAGCACAGATACGCAGTATTTT
CAWSGTGSTDTQYF